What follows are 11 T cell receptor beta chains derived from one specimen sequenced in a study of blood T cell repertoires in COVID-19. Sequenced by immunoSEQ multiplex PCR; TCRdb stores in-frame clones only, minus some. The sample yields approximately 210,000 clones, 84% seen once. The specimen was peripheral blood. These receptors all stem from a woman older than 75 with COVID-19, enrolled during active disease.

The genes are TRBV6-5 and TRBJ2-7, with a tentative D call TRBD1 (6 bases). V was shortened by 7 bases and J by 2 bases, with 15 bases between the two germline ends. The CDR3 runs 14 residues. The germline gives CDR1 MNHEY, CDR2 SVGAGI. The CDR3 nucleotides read TGTGCCAGCACTTCAGGACAGTTAGCCTACGAGCAGTACTTC. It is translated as CASTSGQLAYEQYF.

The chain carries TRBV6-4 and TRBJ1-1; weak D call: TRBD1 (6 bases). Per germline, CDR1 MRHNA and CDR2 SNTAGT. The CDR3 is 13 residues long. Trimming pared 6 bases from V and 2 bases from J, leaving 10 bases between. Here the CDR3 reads CASRQDRNTEAFF. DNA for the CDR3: TGTGCCAGCAGACAGGACAGAAACACTGAAGCTTTCTTT.

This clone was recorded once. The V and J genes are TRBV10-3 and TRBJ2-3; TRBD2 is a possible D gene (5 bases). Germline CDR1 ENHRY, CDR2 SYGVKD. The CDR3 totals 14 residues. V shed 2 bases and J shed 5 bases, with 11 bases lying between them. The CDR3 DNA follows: TGTGCCATCAGTGAGCTGGAGGTTGGAGATACGCAGTATTTT. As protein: CAISELEVGDTQYF.

The CDR3 is CASSYVAGSLGETQYF. CDR3 coding DNA: TGTGCCAGCAGTTATGTAGCGGGATCCCTTGGGGAGACCCAGTACTTC. V is TRBV25-1 and J is TRBJ2-5; TRBD2 matches 8 bases. The CDR3 consists of 16 residues. V shed 5 bases and J 5 bases; nucleotides not matched to a gene: 13. Germline loops: CDR1 MGHDK, CDR2 SYGVNS.

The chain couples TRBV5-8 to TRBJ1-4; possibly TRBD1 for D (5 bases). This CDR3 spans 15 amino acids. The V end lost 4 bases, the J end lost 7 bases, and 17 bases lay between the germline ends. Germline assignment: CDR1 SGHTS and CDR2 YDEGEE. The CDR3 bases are TGTGCCAGCAGCACCTCAGGGTTGCATGCTGAAAAACTGTTTTTT. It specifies CASSTSGLHAEKLFF.

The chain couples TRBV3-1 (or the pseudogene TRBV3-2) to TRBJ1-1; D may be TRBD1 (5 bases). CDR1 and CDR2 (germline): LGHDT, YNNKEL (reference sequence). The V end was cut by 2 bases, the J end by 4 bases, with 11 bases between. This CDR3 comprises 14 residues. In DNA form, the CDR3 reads TGTGCCAGCAGCCAACCGGGAGGGACCACTGAAGCTTTCTTT. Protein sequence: CASSQPGGTTEAFF.

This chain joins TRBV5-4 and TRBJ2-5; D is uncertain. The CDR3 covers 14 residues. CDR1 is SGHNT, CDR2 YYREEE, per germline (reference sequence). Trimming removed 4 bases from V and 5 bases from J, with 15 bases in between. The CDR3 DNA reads TGTGCCAGCAGCCCCATGTCGGGTTTGGAGACCCAGTACTTC. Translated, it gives CASSPMSGLETQYF.

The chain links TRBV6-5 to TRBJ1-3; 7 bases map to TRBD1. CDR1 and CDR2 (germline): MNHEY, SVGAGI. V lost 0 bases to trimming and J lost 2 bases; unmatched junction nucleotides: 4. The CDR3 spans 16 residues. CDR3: CASSYSTGTPGNTIYF. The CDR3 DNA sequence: TGTGCCAGCAGTTACTCGACAGGGACTCCTGGAAACACCATATATTTT.

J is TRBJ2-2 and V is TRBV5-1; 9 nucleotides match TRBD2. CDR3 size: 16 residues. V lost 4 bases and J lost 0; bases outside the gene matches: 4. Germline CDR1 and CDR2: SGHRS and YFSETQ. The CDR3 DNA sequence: TGCGCCAGCAGCAATAGCGGGAGTCCGAACACCGGGGAGCTGTTTTTT. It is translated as CASSNSGSPNTGELFF.

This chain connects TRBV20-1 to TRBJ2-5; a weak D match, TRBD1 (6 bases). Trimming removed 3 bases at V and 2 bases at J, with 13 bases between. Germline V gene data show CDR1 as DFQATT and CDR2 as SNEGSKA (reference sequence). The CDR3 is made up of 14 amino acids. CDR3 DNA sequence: TGCAGTGCTAGTCCGCTTCAGGGGCAAGAGACCCAGTACTTC. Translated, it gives CSASPLQGQETQYF.

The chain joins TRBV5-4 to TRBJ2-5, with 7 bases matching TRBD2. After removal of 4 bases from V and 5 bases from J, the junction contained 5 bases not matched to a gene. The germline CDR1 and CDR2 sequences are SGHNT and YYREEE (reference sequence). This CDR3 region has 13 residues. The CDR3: CASSTRESETQYF. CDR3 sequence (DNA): TGTGCCAGCAGCACGCGGGAGTCGGAGACCCAGTACTTC.